These 31 T cell receptor beta chains share one sample of origin, sequenced in a study of a mutant IDH1 vaccine in newly diagnosed glioma. TCRdb's copy holds only in-frame clones and misses some; the assay was immunoSEQ multiplex PCR. The table has under 95,000 clones, about 91% seen once. Time point noted: week 5, during vaccination. What each vaccine dose contained was 300 ug of mutant IDH1 20-mer peptide, accompanied by topical imiquimod. No cognate antigen is known for these TCRs. The input for sequencing was PBMCs, taken from a glioma patient whose treatment included an IDH1 peptide vaccine. These receptors were taken from a woman between 45 and 60 years old with glioma.

The chain couples TRBV7-3 to TRBJ2-3; 7 bases align to TRBD2. Unmatched junction bases numbered 5, after V lost 4 bases and J lost 4 bases. The CDR3 runs to 14 residues. Germline CDR1 is SGHTA and CDR2 is FQGTGA. CDR3 DNA sequence: TGTGCCAGCAGCTCCGGACTAGTCTCAGATACGCAGTATTTT. It encodes CASSSGLVSDTQYF.

This clone was seen a few times. The J gene is TRBJ1-5, the V gene TRBV15; possibly TRBD1 for D (5 bases). CDR3 size: 14 residues. V was clipped by 3 bases and J by 4 bases, with 10 bases between them. Germline loops: CDR1 LNHNV, CDR2 YYDKDF (reference sequence). The DNA of the CDR3 is TGTGCCACCAGCAGGGGGGGAGAGAATCAGCCCCAGCATTTT. Amino acid sequence: CATSRGGENQPQHF.

This clone is a singleton in its sample. V usage is TRBV6-6 and J usage is TRBJ2-6; TRBD1 matches at 7 bases. This CDR3 has 16 residues. Trimming at V came to 7 bases and at J to 1 base, leaving 7 bases not matched to a gene. CDR1 MNHNY and CDR2 SVGAGI come from the germline V gene (reference sequence). The CDR3 coding sequence is TGTGCCAGCACAATAGGGGGCAAGTCTGGGGCCAACGTCCTGACTTTC. This sequence encodes CASTIGGKSGANVLTF.

This sequence joins TRBV7-2 and TRBJ2-1, with unresolved D. Germline assignment: CDR1 SGHTA and CDR2 FQGNSA. This CDR3 spans 13 amino acids. Trimming shortened V by 2 bases and J by 9 bases, and 11 bases separated the two germline ends. As DNA, the CDR3 is TGTGCCAGCAGCTTAATCGGAGACCCTGAGCAGTTCTTC. It yields the protein CASSLIGDPEQFF. Full variable domain (remainder filled in from reference TRBV7-2 and TRBJ2-1): GAGVSQSPSNKVTEKGKDVELRCDPISGHTALYWYRQSLGQGLEFLIYFQGNSAPDKSGLPSDRFSAERTGGSVSTLTIQRTQQEDSAVYLCASSLIGDPEQFFGPGTRLTVL.

This clone is a singleton in its sample. This chain joins TRBV11-2 and TRBJ2-7; TRBD2 agrees at 7 bases. The length of the CDR3 is 16 residues. V shed 5 bases and J 7 bases; nucleotides not matched to a gene: 17. The germline CDR1 and CDR2 sequences are SGHAT and FQNNGV. DNA of the CDR3: TGTGCCAGCAGCCCCCAGGGAGTCGGGGGGTTTAGGGAGCAGTACTTC. This gives the protein CASSPQGVGGFREQYF.

The CDR3 bases are TGCGCCAGCAGCTTGGCCGGGCAGGATTCACCCCTCCACTTT. Protein: CASSLAGQDSPLHF. V usage is TRBV5-1 and J usage is TRBJ1-6; no definite D call. Germline V gene sequence: CDR1 SGHRS, CDR2 YFSETQ. The CDR3 totals 14 residues. Trimming pared 0 bases from V and 8 bases from J, leaving 9 bases between.

The J gene is TRBJ2-7, the V gene TRBV10-3; TRBD1 aligns across 7 bases. The CDR3 runs to 14 residues. The germline V gene has CDR1 ENHRY and CDR2 SYGVKD. Losses at the gene ends were 7 bases for V and 0 bases for J; bases not matched to a gene: 6. Written as DNA, the CDR3 is TGTGCCATCAAGCCAGGGGGTTCCTCCTACGAGCAGTACTTC. Protein: CAIKPGGSSYEQYF.

CDR3 residues: CASSRAGGGEAFF. The CDR3 nucleotides read TGTGCCAGCAGTCGCGCCGGAGGAGGGGAAGCTTTCTTT. The gene calls are TRBV28 and TRBJ1-1, with D uncertain. The length of the CDR3 is 13 residues. The germline V and J ends were trimmed by 5 bases and 8 bases, with 15 bases remaining between them. Germline lookup yields CDR1 MDHEN and CDR2 SYDVKM.

Turning to this clone: At one end the junction does not follow the germline gene, possibly because of a read error. The chain joins TRBV7-3 to TRBJ2-3; TRBD1 matches 9 bases. This CDR3 is 17 amino acids long. Germline V lookup: CDR1 SGHTA, CDR2 FQGTGA. The CDR3 region is CASNLGLGTGSTDTQYF. The CDR3 nucleotides read TGTGCCAGCAACTTAGGGTTAGGGACAGGGAGCACAGATACGCAGTATTTT.

This chain uses TRBV6-5 with TRBJ2-1; 8 positions agree with TRBD2. CDR3 size: 14 residues. The V gene end was trimmed by 6 bases and the J gene end by 5 bases; junction bases not matched to a gene: 6. Germline lookup yields CDR1 MNHEY and CDR2 SVGAGI. The chain's CDR3 is CASSAGRAHNEQFF. The CDR3 DNA is TGTGCCAGCAGCGCCGGGAGGGCCCACAATGAGCAGTTCTTC.

About this clone itself: This specimen includes other DNA sequences encoding the same CDR3. J is TRBJ2-4 and V is TRBV7-9; D unresolved. CDR3 length: 13 amino acids. Trimming cost V 1 base and J 9 bases, with 10 bases left between them. The germline CDR1 and CDR2 sequences are SEHNR and FQNEAQ (reference sequence). The CDR3 spells CASSLEGRAIQYF. The CDR3 DNA follows: TGTGCCAGCAGCTTAGAGGGTCGGGCCATTCAGTACTTC.

This chain joins TRBV4-2 and TRBJ2-7; 7 bases agree with TRBD1. In germline, CDR1 is LGHNA, CDR2 YNFKEQ. The ends lost 4 bases at V and 0 bases at J; junction bases unmatched: 3. The CDR3 covers 14 residues. The CDR3 spells CASSLDRASYEQYF. The CDR3 DNA sequence: TGTGCCAGCAGCCTCGACAGGGCCTCCTACGAGCAGTACTTC.

This chain connects TRBV7-9 to TRBJ2-5, with no clear D. Trimming removed 3 bases at V and 4 bases at J, with 15 bases between. In germline, CDR1 is SEHNR, CDR2 FQNEAQ (reference sequence). This CDR3 is 15 amino acids long. This CDR3 is CASSFTDSPRETQYF. The CDR3 coding sequence is TGTGCCAGCAGCTTTACGGATTCCCCTCGAGAGACCCAGTACTTC.

V and J are TRBV5-6 and TRBJ1-6; TRBD1 is a possible D gene (5 bases). Trimming removed 1 base from V and 8 bases from J, with 10 bases in between. The CDR3 sequence is 14 residues long. Germline V gene lookup returns CDR1 SGHDT and CDR2 YYEEEE. As DNA, the CDR3 is TGTGCCAGCAGCTTGCAGGGTTTGGATTCACCCCTCCACTTT. Its translation is CASSLQGLDSPLHF.

This clone occurred once. The genes are TRBV10-3 and TRBJ2-5, with D possibly matching TRBD1 (5 bases). The CDR3 covers 13 residues. Trimming removed 3 bases at V and 5 bases at J, with 10 bases between. Germline V lookup: CDR1 ENHRY, CDR2 SYGVKD. The CDR3 here is CAISDQGGETQYF. DNA of the CDR3: TGTGCCATCAGTGACCAGGGTGGGGAGACCCAGTACTTC.

J is TRBJ1-1 and V is TRBV6-5, with TRBD1 matching 7 bases. The germline V gene has CDR1 MNHEY and CDR2 SVGAGI. V was clipped by 5 bases and J by 10 bases; unmatched bases: 7. The CDR3 length is 12 residues. CDR3 in amino acids: CASSKTGFAAFF. DNA for the CDR3: TGTGCCAGCAGTAAGACAGGGTTCGCAGCTTTCTTT.

Here the CDR3 DNA reads TGTGCCAGCAGCCAAAACAGGGGATTCAGCGAGACCCAGTACTTC. Translated: CASSQNRGFSETQYF. The rearrangement joins TRBV14 to TRBJ2-5, with TRBD1 identical over 7 bases. CDR1 SGHDN and CDR2 FVKESK come from the germline V gene. After removal of 2 bases from V and 5 bases from J, the junction contained 8 bases not matched to a gene. CDR3 size: 15 residues.

This chain joins TRBV2 and TRBJ2-3; D perhaps matches TRBD2 (7 bases). CDR3 length: 15 residues. With 7 bases removed from V and 2 bases from J, the gap between germline ends came to 16 bases. CDR1 SNHLY and CDR2 FYNNEI come from the germline V gene. CDR3 in DNA: TGTGCCAGCACTAGGGGGGGGACATCCACAGATACGCAGTATTTT. Its protein product is CASTRGGTSTDTQYF.

This chain uses TRBV5-5 with TRBJ2-5, with unresolved D. Germline loops: CDR1 SGHKS, CDR2 YYEKEE (reference sequence). The V and J ends lost 5 bases and 0 bases respectively, with 11 bases between them. The CDR3 is 14 residues long. The CDR3 DNA is TGTGCCAGCAGTACCGGCCTGTACCAAGAGACCCAGTACTTC. It specifies CASSTGLYQETQYF.

J is TRBJ2-5 and V is TRBV6-5, with 11 bases lining up with TRBD1. The DNA end lines up better with TRBJ2-7; the J call may be wrong. The CDR3 runs to 15 residues. The germline V gene has CDR1 MNHEY and CDR2 SVGAGI. The CDR3 loop reads CASRQLGQGDYEQYF. The CDR3 nucleotides read TGTGCCAGCAGACAACTGGGACAGGGGGACTACGAGCAGTACTTC.

CDR3 region: CASSPQGGEGPNTGELFF. The DNA for the CDR3 is TGTGCCAGCAGCCCACAGGGGGGAGAGGGCCCGAACACCGGGGAGCTGTTTTTT. This chain links TRBV11-2 with TRBJ2-2; 8 positions match TRBD1. Trimming removed 5 bases from V and 0 bases from J; junction bases left unmatched: 11. The CDR3 extends over 18 amino acids. The germline gives CDR1 SGHAT, CDR2 FQNNGV.

This rearrangement joins TRBV7-3 to TRBJ1-1; no reliable D call. CDR1 SGHTA and CDR2 FQGTGA come from the germline V gene. The CDR3 consists of 13 residues. Trimming pared 6 bases from V and 1 base from J, leaving 9 bases between. CDR3 amino acids: CASREGRNTEAFF. The CDR3 coding sequence is TGTGCCAGCAGGGAGGGTCGGAACACTGAAGCTTTCTTT. Full variable domain (rest looked up from reference TRBV7-3 and TRBJ1-1): GAGVSQTPSNKVTEKGKYVELRCDPISGHTALYWYRQSLGQGPEFLIYFQGTGAADDSGLPNDRFFAVRPEGSVSTLKIQRTERGDSAVYLCASREGRNTEAFFGQGTRLTVV.

The chain is built from TRBV6-5 and TRBJ2-7; TRBD1 might be the D (6 bases). This CDR3 spans 14 amino acids. CDR1 is MNHEY and CDR2 is SVGAGI in the germline V gene. Trimming shortened V by 0 bases and J by 7 bases, and 13 bases separated the two germline ends. CDR3 loop: CASSYSSRGWEQYF. The CDR3 coding sequence is TGTGCCAGCAGTTACTCTAGCAGGGGTTGGGAGCAGTACTTC.

This clone has just a few counts. This chain links TRBV6-1 with TRBJ2-7, with unresolved D. The CDR3 is 13 residues long. Trimming took off 1 base at V and 0 bases at J, with 4 bases between the two ends. CDR1 MNHNS and CDR2 SASEGT come from the germline V gene. The CDR3 region is CASSEGYSYEQYF. The CDR3 DNA is TGTGCCAGCAGTGAAGGCTACTCCTACGAGCAGTACTTC.

V usage is TRBV5-6 and J usage is TRBJ2-5; a possible D gene is TRBD1 (6 bases). This CDR3 has 15 amino acids. CDR1 is SGHDT and CDR2 is YYEEEE in the germline V gene. V was clipped by 2 bases and J by 4 bases, with 15 bases between them. CDR3 sequence: CASSFPGARGETQYF. In DNA, the CDR3 is TGTGCCAGCAGCTTCCCAGGGGCCCGGGGAGAGACCCAGTACTTC.

The CDR3 DNA sequence: TGTGCCAGCATCCGGCTAGCGGGAGGAGGATACGAGCAGTACTTC. Translating it yields CASIRLAGGGYEQYF. V gene TRBV27 combines with J gene TRBJ2-7; 11 bases fit TRBD2. With V trimmed by 7 bases and J by 4 bases, 9 bases remained unmatched. CDR3 length: 15 residues. Germline CDR1 is MNHEY and CDR2 is SMNVEV (reference sequence).

This clone appeared once. The genes are TRBV9 and TRBJ1-1; no reliable D call. Germline V CDR1 and CDR2: SGDLS, YYNGEE. The CDR3 sequence is 13 residues long. The V and J ends lost 1 base and 1 base respectively, with 5 bases between them. This chain's CDR3 is CASSVSGNTEAFF. The DNA of the CDR3 is TGTGCCAGCAGCGTATCAGGGAACACTGAAGCTTTCTTT.

This chain links TRBV28 with TRBJ2-3, with 7 nucleotides matching TRBD2. The germline V gene encodes CDR1 MDHEN and CDR2 SYDVKM. The CDR3 loop spans 19 amino acids. Unmatched junction bases numbered 21, after V lost 7 bases and J lost 2 bases. Written as DNA, the CDR3 is TGTGCCAGCACCGTTAAATTGCGGGAGACTAGCAGTGACACAGATACGCAGTATTTT. This sequence encodes CASTVKLRETSSDTDTQYF.

The chain combines TRBV4-2 with TRBJ2-5; 7 bases agree with TRBD1. CDR3 length: 14 amino acids. Per germline, CDR1 LGHNA and CDR2 YNFKEQ. V was pared by 4 bases and J by 5 bases, with 7 bases of the junction left unmatched. CDR3 nucleotide sequence: TGTGCCAGCAGCCCCCGGGACAGTCGGGAGACCCAGTACTTC. Protein product: CASSPRDSRETQYF.

The V call is TRBV11-2, the J call TRBJ2-3, with 10 nucleotides matching TRBD2. Germline values: CDR1 SGHAT, CDR2 FQNNGV. V shed 3 bases, J shed 4 bases, and the junction held 4 bases outside the gene matches. The CDR3 contains 15 residues. In nucleotides, the CDR3 is TGTGCCAGCAGCTTCAGCGGGAGGGCTCCAGATACGCAGTATTTT. Protein product: CASSFSGRAPDTQYF.

The chain carries TRBV18 and TRBJ2-3; possibly TRBD2 for D (5 bases). Per the germline V gene, CDR1 is KGHSH and CDR2 is LQKENI. Deletions cut 2 bases from V and 4 bases from J, with 7 bases between. The CDR3 contains 13 residues. In nucleotides, the CDR3 is TGTGCCAGCTCACCAGGGAGTGCAGATACGCAGTATTTT. Amino acids: CASSPGSADTQYF.